One sample yielded the 6 T cell receptor beta chains listed below, sequenced in a study of human T cells and chemical hapten exposure. Time point described: patch test 1, 2 weeks after DPC sensitization. Treatment in this sample: therapeutic diphenylcyclopropenone sensitization with weekly scalp DPC. From the RACE reads, TCRdb called clonotypes with MiXCR, one entry per CDR3 protein. The profile shows 150,000 or so distinct CDR3 sequences, about 14% of them singletons. The sequences come from whole blood, collected in connection with sensitization to the hapten diphenylcyclopropenone (DPC). The receptors stem from a woman aged 30 to 39 with alopecia areata. Some clones in this sample may be carry-over from other donors' samples.

This clonotype has just a few counts. V and J are TRBV12-3 or TRBV12-4 and TRBJ1-6; D unresolved. The CDR3 runs to 11 residues. Trimming pared 5 bases from V and 7 bases from J, leaving 3 bases between. As DNA, the CDR3 is TGTGCCAGCAGTAACAATTCACCCCTCCACTTT. Amino acids: CASSNNSPLHF.

This clonotype was detected a few times. The chain combines TRBV29-1 with TRBJ2-1; D gene uncertain. The length of the CDR3 is 12 residues. Per germline, CDR1 SQVTM and CDR2 ANQGSEA. V was cut by 7 bases and J by 5 bases, with 12 bases left in between. The CDR3 sequence: CSAPLLHNEQFF. The CDR3 nucleotides are TGCAGCGCACCTCTACTACACAATGAGCAGTTCTTC.

The chain carries TRBV6-5 and TRBJ2-2; TRBD1 agrees at 11 bases. Germline CDR1 reads MNHEY; CDR2 reads SVGAGI. This CDR3 has 16 amino acids. J lost 5 bases, V lost 1 base, and 3 bases had no gene match. The DNA of the CDR3 is TGTGCCAGCAGTTACTTCGGACAGGGGGCTACCGGGGAGCTGTTTTTT. Its translation is CASSYFGQGATGELFF.

This clonotype was detected a few times. The rearrangement uses TRBV30 and TRBJ1-1, with TRBD1 identical over 12 bases. Per germline, CDR1 GTSNPN and CDR2 SVGIG (reference sequence). The trim removed 5 bases at V and 9 bases at J, leaving 4 bases unmatched. The CDR3 covers 12 residues. CDR3: CAWLRDRGQAFF. DNA of the CDR3: TGTGCCTGGCTCCGGGACAGGGGGCAAGCTTTCTTT. The variable domain in full, completed from reference TRBV30 and TRBJ1-1, reads SQTIHQWPATLVQPVGSPLSLECTVEGTSNPNLYWYRQAAGRGLQLLFYSVGIGQISSEVPQNLSASRPQDRQFILSSKKLLLSDSGFYLCAWLRDRGQAFFGQGTRLTVV.

This clonotype occurred a few times. This sequence joins TRBV20-1 and TRBJ1-5, with D perhaps matching TRBD1 (6 bases). Germline CDR1 reads DFQATT; CDR2 reads SNEGSKA (reference sequence). With 0 bases removed from V and 2 bases from J, the gap between germline ends came to 11 bases. CDR3 length: 15 residues. CDR3 loop: CSAREPGAGNQPQHF. Written as DNA, the CDR3 is TGCAGTGCTAGAGAACCGGGGGCAGGCAATCAGCCCCAGCATTTT.

The sample holds a few counts of this clonotype. The chain carries TRBV28 and TRBJ1-3; TRBD1 matches 9 bases. Germline CDR1 reads MDHEN; CDR2 reads SYDVKM. The CDR3 extends over 13 amino acids. V was clipped by 10 bases and J by 8 bases; unmatched bases: 9. CDR3 sequence reads: CATRTGVQYTIYF. CDR3 DNA sequence: TGTGCCACCCGGACAGGGGTGCAATACACCATATATTTT.